This T cell receptor (beta chain) was identified during a study of T cell responses to AZD1222 COVID-19 vaccine. Notes on the study in general: In a largely white British group with more females than males, clonal diversity was possibly underestimated. Baseline serology detected seropositivity in only six or seven AZD1222 recipients.

This clone was observed a single time. Its cognate antigen is unknown. Clones were sequenced by immunoSEQ multiplex PCR, and TCRdb holds only the in-frame ones, with some missing. The sample contains more than 60,000 clones, about 90% of which appear only once. Germline loops: CDR1 KGHSH, CDR2 LQKENI. The CDR3 extends over 15 amino acids. V was clipped by 3 bases and J by 0 bases, with 9 bases between them. This clonotype originated in an adult in good health. Sequenced here: peripheral blood, sampled on day 0 of AZD1222 vaccination. V usage is TRBV18 and J usage is TRBJ2-1; D remains ambiguous. CDR3 DNA sequence: TGTGCCAGCTCACCCGTGGCCCTCTCCTACAATGAGCAGTTCTTC. Protein product: CASSPVALSYNEQFF.